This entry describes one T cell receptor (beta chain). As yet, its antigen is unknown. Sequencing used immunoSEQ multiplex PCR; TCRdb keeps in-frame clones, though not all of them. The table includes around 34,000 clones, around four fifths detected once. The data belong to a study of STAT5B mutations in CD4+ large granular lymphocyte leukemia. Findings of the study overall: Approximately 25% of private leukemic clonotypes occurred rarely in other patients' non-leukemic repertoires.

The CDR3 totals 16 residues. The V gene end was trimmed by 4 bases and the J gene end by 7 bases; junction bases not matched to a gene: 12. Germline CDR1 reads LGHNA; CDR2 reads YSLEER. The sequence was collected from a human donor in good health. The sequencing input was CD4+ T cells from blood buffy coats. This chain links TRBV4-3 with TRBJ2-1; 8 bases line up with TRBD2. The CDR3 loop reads CASSRASGRTLNEQFF. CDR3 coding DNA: TGCGCCAGCAGCCGGGCGAGCGGGAGAACTTTGAATGAGCAGTTCTTC.